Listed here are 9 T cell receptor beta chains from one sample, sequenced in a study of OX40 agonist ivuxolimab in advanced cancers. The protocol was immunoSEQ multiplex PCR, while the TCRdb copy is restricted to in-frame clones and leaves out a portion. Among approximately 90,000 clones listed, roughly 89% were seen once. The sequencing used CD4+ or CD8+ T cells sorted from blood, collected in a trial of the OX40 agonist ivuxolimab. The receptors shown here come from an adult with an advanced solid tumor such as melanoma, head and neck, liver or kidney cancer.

For the CDR3, the DNA is TGCGCCAGCAGCCCCCCGGGAGACCACTATGGCTACACCTTC. It encodes CASSPPGDHYGYTF. The chain carries TRBV5-1 and TRBJ1-2; D remains ambiguous. This CDR3 region has 14 residues. The V gene lost 4 bases and the J gene lost 3 bases, with 13 bases spanning the gap. Germline V gene sequence: CDR1 SGHRS, CDR2 YFSETQ. Filled out from reference TRBV5-1 and TRBJ1-2, the complete variable domain reads KAGVTQTPRYLIKTRGQQVTLSCSPISGHRSVSWYQQTPGQGLQFLFEYFSETQRNKGNFPGRFSGRQFSNSRSEMNVSTLELGDSALYLCASSPPGDHYGYTFGSGTRLTVV.

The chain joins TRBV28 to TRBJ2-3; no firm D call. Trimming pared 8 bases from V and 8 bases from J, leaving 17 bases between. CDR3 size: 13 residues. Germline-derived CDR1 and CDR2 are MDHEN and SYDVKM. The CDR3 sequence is CASGNIRPVTQYF. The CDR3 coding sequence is TGTGCCAGCGGGAATATACGGCCTGTTACGCAGTATTTT.

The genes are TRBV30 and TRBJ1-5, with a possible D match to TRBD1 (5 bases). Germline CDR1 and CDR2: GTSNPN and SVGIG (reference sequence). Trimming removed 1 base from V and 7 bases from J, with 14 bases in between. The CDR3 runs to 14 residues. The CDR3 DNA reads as TGTGCCTGGAGTGGTCTGGGACGTAAACAGCCCCAGCATTTT. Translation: CAWSGLGRKQPQHF. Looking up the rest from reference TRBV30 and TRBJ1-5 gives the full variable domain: SQTIHQWPATLVQPVGSPLSLECTVEGTSNPNLYWYRQAAGRGLQLLFYSVGIGQISSEVPQNLSASRPQDRQFILSSKKLLLSDSGFYLCAWSGLGRKQPQHFGDGTRLSIL.

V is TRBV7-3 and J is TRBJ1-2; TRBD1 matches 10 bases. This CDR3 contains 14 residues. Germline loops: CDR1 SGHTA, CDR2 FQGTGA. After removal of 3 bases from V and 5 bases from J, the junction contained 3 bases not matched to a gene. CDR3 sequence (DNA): TGTGCCAGCAGCTTGGGACAGGGGTTTTATGGCTACACCTTC. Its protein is CASSLGQGFYGYTF.

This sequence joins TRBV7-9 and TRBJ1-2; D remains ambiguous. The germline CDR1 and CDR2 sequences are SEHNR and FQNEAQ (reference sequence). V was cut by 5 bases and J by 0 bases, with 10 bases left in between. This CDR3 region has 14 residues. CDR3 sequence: CASSGIGANYGYTF. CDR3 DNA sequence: TGTGCCAGCAGCGGAATTGGGGCTAACTATGGCTACACCTTC.

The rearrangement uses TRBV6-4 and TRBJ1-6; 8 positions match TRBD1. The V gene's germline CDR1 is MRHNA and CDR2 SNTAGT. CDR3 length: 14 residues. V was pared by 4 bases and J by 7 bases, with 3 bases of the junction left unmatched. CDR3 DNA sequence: TGTGCCAGCAGTGGGACAGGGCCAAATTCACCCCTCCACTTT. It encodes CASSGTGPNSPLHF.

The CDR3 is CASSLEWRDYGYTF. CDR3 nucleotides: TGTGCCAGCAGCTTAGAGTGGCGGGATTATGGCTACACCTTC. The chain combines TRBV7-2 with TRBJ1-2; D not resolved. Germline V gene lookup returns CDR1 SGHTA and CDR2 FQGNSA. The V end lost 1 base, the J end lost 5 bases, and 11 bases lay between the germline ends. The CDR3 has 14 amino acids.

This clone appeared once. CDR3 loop: CASSEVLTASNYGYTF. The CDR3, as DNA: TGTGCCAGCAGTGAAGTGTTGACAGCGTCTAACTATGGCTACACCTTC. This chain links TRBV6-1 with TRBJ1-2, with D maybe TRBD1 (5 bases). The V and J ends lost 1 base and 0 bases respectively, with 12 bases between them. Germline values: CDR1 MNHNS, CDR2 SASEGT. The CDR3 extends over 16 amino acids.

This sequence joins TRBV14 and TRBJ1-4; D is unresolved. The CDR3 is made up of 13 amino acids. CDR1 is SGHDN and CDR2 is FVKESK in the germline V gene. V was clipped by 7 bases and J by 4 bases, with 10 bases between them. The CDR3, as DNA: TGTGCCAGCACCGCGGGTCTTAATGAAAAACTGTTTTTT. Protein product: CASTAGLNEKLFF.